The sequence of this T cell receptor beta chain was determined in a study of blood T cell repertoires in COVID-19. Overall study: Donors in the United States, Italy and Spain gave samples during acute or convalescent COVID-19. T cells, B-cell-depleted T cells, or PBMCs supplied cDNA or gDNA.

In the source study's methods: The authors estimated nucleated cell counts from reference gene primer amplification. Generated by immunoSEQ multiplex PCR, the TCRdb table keeps only in-frame clones and is missing some. The V and J calls and clone size were taken over from that table, and D and trimming were inferred from the DNA. This sample yields some 250,000 clones, of which over 75% are seen a single time; around 0.78% belongs to the top ten. The CDR3 sequence is 16 residues long. The germline CDR1 and CDR2 sequences are SNHLY and FYNNEI. V gave up 1 base and J gave up 8 bases; unmatched junction bases: 8.

This sequence joins TRBV2 and TRBJ2-1, with 10 bases fitting TRBD2. The sample taken for sequencing was peripheral blood. The sequence derives from a woman in her 30s with acute or convalescent COVID-19. This CDR3 reads CASSEGPSGSLDEQFF. CDR3 DNA: TGTGCCAGCAGTGAAGGGCCTAGCGGGAGTCTCGATGAGCAGTTCTTC.